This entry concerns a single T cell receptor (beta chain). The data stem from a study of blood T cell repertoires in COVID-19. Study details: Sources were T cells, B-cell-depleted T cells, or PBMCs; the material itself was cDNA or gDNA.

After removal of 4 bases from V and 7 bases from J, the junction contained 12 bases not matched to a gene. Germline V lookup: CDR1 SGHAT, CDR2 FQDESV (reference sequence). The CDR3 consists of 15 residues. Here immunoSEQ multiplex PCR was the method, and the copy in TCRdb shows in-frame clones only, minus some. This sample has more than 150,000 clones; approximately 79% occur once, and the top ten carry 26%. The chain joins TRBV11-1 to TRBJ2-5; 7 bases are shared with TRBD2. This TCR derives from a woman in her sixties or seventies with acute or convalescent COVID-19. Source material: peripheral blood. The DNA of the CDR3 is TGTGCCAGCAGCTCGCGGCTGGCGGGAGATCTGACCCAGTACTTC. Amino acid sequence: CASSSRLAGDLTQYF.